This TCR beta chain is drawn from a study of spatial heterogeneity in lung cancer. This sample's time point: sample taken at primary tumor resection. Unsorted whole RNA samples from tumor, nontumor lung or frozen PBMC were sequenced. This CDR3 comprises 16 residues. V gave up 1 base and J gave up 4 bases; unmatched junction bases: 6. Germline-derived CDR1 and CDR2 are SGHAT and FQNNGV. This clonotype was counted ten times or more. Antigen: not known. This beta chain is an off-target read within a library intended for alpha chains, so its frequency means little. TCRdb reprocessed the 5' RACE reads via MiXCR and lists one record per CDR3 protein. Here the sample spans about 17,000 distinct CDR3 sequences, approximately 6.2% being singletons. Whole-study results and caveats: The study found that expanded intratumoral alpha and beta TCR counts tracked tumor mutation counts.

Sequencing was performed on lung tumor tissue, taken at surgery. V is TRBV11-2 and J is TRBJ2-3; 9 nucleotides align to TRBD1. This clonotype was obtained from a male donor with early-stage non-small cell lung cancer. The CDR3 sequence is CASSLAGTGLPDTQYF. The CDR3, as DNA: TGTGCCAGCAGCTTAGCCGGGACAGGGCTCCCAGATACGCAGTATTTT.